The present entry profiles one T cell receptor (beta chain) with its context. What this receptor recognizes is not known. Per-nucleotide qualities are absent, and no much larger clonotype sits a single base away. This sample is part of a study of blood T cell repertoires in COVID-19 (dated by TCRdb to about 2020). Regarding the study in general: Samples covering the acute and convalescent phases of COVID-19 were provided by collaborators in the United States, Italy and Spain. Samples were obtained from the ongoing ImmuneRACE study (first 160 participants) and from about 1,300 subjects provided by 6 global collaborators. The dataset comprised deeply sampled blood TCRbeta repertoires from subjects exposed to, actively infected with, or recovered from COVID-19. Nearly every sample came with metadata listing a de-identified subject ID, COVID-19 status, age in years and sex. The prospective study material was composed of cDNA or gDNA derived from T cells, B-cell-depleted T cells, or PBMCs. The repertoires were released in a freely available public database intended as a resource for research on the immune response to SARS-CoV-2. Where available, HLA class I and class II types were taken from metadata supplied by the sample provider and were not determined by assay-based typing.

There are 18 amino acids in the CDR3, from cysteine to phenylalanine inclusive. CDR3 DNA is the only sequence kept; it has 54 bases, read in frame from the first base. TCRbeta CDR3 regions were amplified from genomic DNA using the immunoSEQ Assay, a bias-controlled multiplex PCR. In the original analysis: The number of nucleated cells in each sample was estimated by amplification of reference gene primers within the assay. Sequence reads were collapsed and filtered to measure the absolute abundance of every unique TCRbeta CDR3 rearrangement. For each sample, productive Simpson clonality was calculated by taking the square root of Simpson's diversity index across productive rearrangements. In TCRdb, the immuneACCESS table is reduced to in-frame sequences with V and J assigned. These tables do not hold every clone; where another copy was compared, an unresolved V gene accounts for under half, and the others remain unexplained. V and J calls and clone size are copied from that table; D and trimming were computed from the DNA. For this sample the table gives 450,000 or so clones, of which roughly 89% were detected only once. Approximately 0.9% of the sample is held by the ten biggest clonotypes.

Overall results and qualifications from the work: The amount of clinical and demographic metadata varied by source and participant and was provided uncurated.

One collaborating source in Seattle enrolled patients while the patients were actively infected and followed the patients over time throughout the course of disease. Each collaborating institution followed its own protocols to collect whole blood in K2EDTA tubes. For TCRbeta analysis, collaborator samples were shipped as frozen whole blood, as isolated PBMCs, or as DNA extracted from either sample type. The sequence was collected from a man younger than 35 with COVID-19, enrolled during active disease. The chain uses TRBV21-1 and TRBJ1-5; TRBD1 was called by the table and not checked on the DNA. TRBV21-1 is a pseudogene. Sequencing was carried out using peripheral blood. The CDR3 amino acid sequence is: CASSKRTTGQYSNQPQHF. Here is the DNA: TGTGCCAGCAGCAAAAGGACCACCGGACAGTATAGCAATCAGCCCCAGCATTTT.